One sample yielded the 10 T cell receptor beta chains listed below, sequenced in a study of beta chain features in type 1 diabetes. General study results and limits: All four CD4+ subsets from Type 1 diabetes patients carried moderately but significantly shorter TCRB CDR3s.

The antigens these receptors bind are not known. Of the isolated RNA, all was reverse transcribed, and so the sequenced material was expressed TCRB transcripts. Sequencing was performed with immunoSEQ multiplex PCR; in TCRdb, only in-frame clones are kept and a portion is missing. The sample consists of hundreds of thousands of clones, more than 12% of them appearing once. The sample was naive CD4+ T cells from blood. These receptors all come from a man younger than 30 with type 1 diabetes.

This clone was seen more than once but under ten times. The chain has TRBV12-5 and TRBJ2-5; unclear D gene. Germline V gives CDR1 LGHNT, CDR2 FRNRAP. This CDR3 spans 14 amino acids. V lost 6 bases and J 3 bases, leaving 14 bases between the germline ends. This CDR3 is CASGLSGREETQYF. As DNA, the CDR3 is TGTGCTAGTGGCCTCTCCGGCAGAGAAGAGACCCAGTACTTC.

This clone has more than one count but fewer than ten. V and J are TRBV6-6 and TRBJ2-1; D gene unclear. The CDR3 loop spans 10 amino acids. V was clipped by 2 bases and J by 9 bases, with 2 bases between them. Germline CDR1 reads MNHNY; CDR2 reads SVGAGI (reference sequence). Written as DNA, the CDR3 is TGTGCCAGCAGTTACCCTGAGCAGTTCTTC. This translates into CASSYPEQFF.

This clone was observed a few times. This rearrangement joins TRBV4-3 to TRBJ2-1; no definite D call. Deletions cut 0 bases from V and 8 bases from J, with 11 bases between. The CDR3 runs to 14 residues. Germline V gene data show CDR1 as LGHNA and CDR2 as YSLEER. The DNA for the CDR3 is TGCGCCAGCAGCCAAGAAGTCGGGTTCGATGAGCAGTTCTTC. It is translated as CASSQEVGFDEQFF.

CDR3 in amino acids: CAWTLQGHTEAFF. The CDR3 DNA reads as TGTGCCTGGACCCTACAGGGGCACACTGAAGCTTTCTTT. V usage is TRBV30 and J usage is TRBJ1-1; TRBD1 matches 7 bases. CDR1 is GTSNPN and CDR2 is SVGIG in the germline V gene (reference sequence). The J segment lost 3 bases and the V segment lost 4 bases, leaving 5 bases of the junction unmatched. The CDR3 is 13 amino acids.

In its sample, this clone was seen a few times. This chain links TRBV30 with TRBJ2-2; 10 bases fit TRBD2. This CDR3 contains 14 residues. Germline CDR1 reads GTSNPN; CDR2 reads SVGIG (reference sequence). The J segment lost 15 bases and the V segment lost 3 bases, leaving 13 bases of the junction unmatched. DNA for the CDR3: TGTGCCTGGAGCGCTTCGACCGCAAGCGGGAGGGTGTTTTTT. Translated: CAWSASTASGRVFF.

This clone was seen more than once but under ten times. V gene TRBV5-8 combines with J gene TRBJ1-1; D not resolved. The CDR3 runs to 12 residues. V gave up 9 bases and J gave up 0 bases, with 9 bases separating them. Germline loops: CDR1 SGHTS, CDR2 YDEGEE. The CDR3 DNA reads TGTGCCATACAGAAATTGAACACTGAAGCTTTCTTT. Protein sequence: CAIQKLNTEAFF. The full variable domain, in which reference TRBV5-8 and TRBJ1-1 provide the parts outside the CDR3, is EAGVTQSPTHLIKTRGQQATLRCSPISGHTSVYWYQQALGLGLQFLLWYDEGEERNRGNFPPRFSGRQFPNYSSELNVNALELEDSALYLCAIQKLNTEAFFGQGTRLTVV.

V gene TRBV4-2 combines with J gene TRBJ1-3; weak D call: TRBD1 (6 bases). CDR1 and CDR2 from the germline V gene are LGHNA and YNFKEQ. CDR3 length: 20 amino acids. Trimming removed 0 bases at V and 0 bases at J, with 21 bases between. The CDR3 bases are TGTGCCAGCAGCCAAGATCGCCCCCGAAACAGGGACCTCTCTGGAAACACCATATATTTT. Residues: CASSQDRPRNRDLSGNTIYF.

This clone was found a few times. J is TRBJ1-1 and V is TRBV11-3; D unclear. The length of the CDR3 is 13 residues. V lost 1 base to trimming and J lost 4 bases, with 7 bases between them. From germline, CDR1 is SGHNT and CDR2 YENEEA. CDR3 nucleotide sequence: TGTGCCAGCAGCTTAGGCAGATTCACTGAAGCTTTCTTT. This codes for CASSLGRFTEAFF.

The rearrangement uses TRBV5-4 and TRBJ2-3; D unclear. Trimming took 1 base from V and 0 from J, leaving 6 bases between them. CDR3 length: 14 amino acids. Looked up from germline, CDR1 is SGHNT and CDR2 is YYREEE (reference sequence). CDR3 in amino acids: CASSLKISTDTQYF. Here the CDR3 DNA reads TGTGCCAGCAGCTTGAAAATTAGCACAGATACGCAGTATTTT.

This clone was detected ten times or more. The V and J genes are TRBV14 and TRBJ2-1; D unclear. The ends were cut back, 1 base at V and 12 bases at J, with 10 bases in the middle. The V gene's germline CDR1 is SGHDN and CDR2 FVKESK. The CDR3 spans 12 residues. The CDR3 nucleotides are TGTGCCAGCAGCCAAGGCGAGCTTAGGCAGTTCTTC. This sequence encodes CASSQGELRQFF.